The rows below give T cell receptor beta chains drawn from one sample of a study of molecular identifiers for immune sequencing clone quantification. TCRdb re-called the PCR reads with MiXCR, one entry per CDR3 protein. The sample includes around 460,000 distinct CDR3 sequences, about 25% of them seen just once. Sequenced material: naive CD8+ T cells from blood, with Jurkat cell RNA spiked in. These receptors all come from a human donor in good health. Some libraries in this study had Jurkat cell RNA spiked in. CDR3s include the opening cysteine and the closing phenylalanine or tryptophan. The D gene is left open where the match is weak. Some rows have no size entry. The others give once, few or many, or a class for an expanded clone.

abundance,d_gene,v_gene,j_gene,CDR3nt,CDR3aa
-,-,TRBV19,TRBJ1-3,TGTGCCAGTAGCATGACCGCTACCTCTGGAAACACCATATATTTT,CASSMTATSGNTIYF
many,-,TRBV7-9,TRBJ2-3,TGTGCCAGCAGCGGGAGGACCACAGATACGCAGTATTTT,CASSGRTTDTQYF
many,TRBD2,TRBV6-5,TRBJ2-5,TGTGCCAGCAGTTACTCGGCACTCGGGGGGCAAGAGACCCAGTACTTC,CASSYSALGGQETQYF
few,-,TRBV11-2,TRBJ2-1,TGTGCCAGCAGCTTAGCCAGGGGTGCCTACAATGAGCAGTTCTTC,CASSLARGAYNEQFF
many,TRBD1,TRBV28,TRBJ2-3,TGTGCCAGCAGCTACAGGGGGGAAACAGATACGCAGTATTTT,CASSYRGETDTQYF
-,TRBD1,TRBV6-1,TRBJ2-1,TGTGCCACCGCCCTTTGGACAGGGGGCGATGAGCAGTTCTTC,CATALWTGGDEQFF
many,TRBD2,TRBV7-9,TRBJ2-7,TGTGCCAGCAGCCCTTGGTCTAGCGGAACCTACGAGCAGTACTTC,CASSPWSSGTYEQYF
-,TRBD2,TRBV6-2/TRBV6-3,TRBJ2-1,TGTGCCAGCAGTTTCGCCGGGACTAGCGGGAGAAATGAGCAGTTCTTC,CASSFAGTSGRNEQFF
-,TRBD2,TRBV27,TRBJ2-7,TGTGCCAGCAAGAAGGGACTAGGGCCCTACGAGCAGTACTTC,CASKKGLGPYEQYF
-,-,TRBV18,TRBJ2-3,TGTGCCAGCTCACCACCGTTTAAACAGTTTAGTACAGATACGCAGTATTTT,CASSPPFKQFSTDTQYF
-,TRBD2,TRBV6-5,TRBJ2-5,TGTGCCAGCAGTTACTCACTCGGGGGGCAAGAGACCCAGTACTTC,CASSYSLGGQETQYF
-,-,TRBV7-6,TRBJ2-5,TGTGCCAGCAGCTACGCTACCGGGATACAAGAGACCCAGTACTTC,CASSYATGIQETQYF
-,TRBD2,TRBV6-5,TRBJ2-5,TGTGCCAGCAGTTACGGTGGGACTAGCGGGAGGGGGGAGACCCAGTACTTC,CASSYGGTSGRGETQYF
-,TRBD1,TRBV6-5,TRBJ2-7,TGTGCCAGCAGTTTTACGGACAGGGGGGATGAGCAGTACTTC,CASSFTDRGDEQYF
-,TRBD2,TRBV7-2,TRBJ2-5,TGTGCCAGCAGCTTGGGACTAGCGGGGGGGGAGCCCCAGTACTTC,CASSLGLAGGEPQYF
-,-,TRBV12-3/TRBV12-4,TRBJ2-3,TGTGCCAGCACTGAGGGAGATACGCAGTATTTT,CASTEGDTQYF
-,TRBD2,TRBV28,TRBJ2-1,TGTGCCAGCAGTTTAACCCTCTTCAGCGGGAGGGATGAGCAGTTCTTC,CASSLTLFSGRDEQFF
-,-,TRBV7-6,TRBJ2-5,TGTGCCAGCGGGCAGGGGTCAGAGACCCAGTACTTC,CASGQGSETQYF
-,-,TRBV10-1,TRBJ2-1,TGCGCCAGCAGTGGGACACTTTACAATGAGCAGTTCTTC,CASSGTLYNEQFF
many,TRBD2,TRBV7-9,TRBJ2-2,TGTGCCAGCAGCTTTAGCGGGAGATCCGGGGAGCTGTTTTTT,CASSFSGRSGELFF
few,-,TRBV20-1,TRBJ2-2,TGCAGTGCTATTACAGGGAACACCGGGGAGCTGTTTTTT,CSAITGNTGELFF